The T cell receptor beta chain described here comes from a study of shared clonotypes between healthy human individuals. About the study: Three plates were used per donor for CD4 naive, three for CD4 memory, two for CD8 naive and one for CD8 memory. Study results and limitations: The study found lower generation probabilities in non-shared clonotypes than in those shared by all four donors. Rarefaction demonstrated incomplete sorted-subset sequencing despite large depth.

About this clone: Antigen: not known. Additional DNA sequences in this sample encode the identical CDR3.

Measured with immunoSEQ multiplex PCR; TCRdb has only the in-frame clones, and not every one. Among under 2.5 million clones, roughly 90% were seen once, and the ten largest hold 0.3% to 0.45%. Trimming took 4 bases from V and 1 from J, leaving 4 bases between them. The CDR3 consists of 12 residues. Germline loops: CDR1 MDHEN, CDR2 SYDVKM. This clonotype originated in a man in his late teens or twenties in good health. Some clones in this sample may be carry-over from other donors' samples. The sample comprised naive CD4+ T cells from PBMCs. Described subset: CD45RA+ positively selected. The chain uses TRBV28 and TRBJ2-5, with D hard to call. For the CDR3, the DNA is TGTGCCAGCAGTTCCGTCCAAGAGACCCAGTACTTC. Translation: CASSSVQETQYF.